This T cell receptor beta chain emerged from a study of CD8 T cells in Susac syndrome. The length of the CDR3 is 13 residues. V shed 8 bases and J shed 12 bases, with 20 bases lying between them. With random hexamers, roughly 0.45 to 1 ug RNA was reverse transcribed. TCRdb reprocessed the immunoSEQ multiplex PCR reads with MiXCR, giving one entry per CDR3 protein. The sample contains more than 100,000 distinct CDR3 sequences, roughly 80% of which appear only once. The receptor was isolated from a human donor with multiple sclerosis. The sequencing sample was made of CD8+ T cells from PBMCs. V is TRBV12-3 or TRBV12-4 and J is TRBJ1-5, with D possibly being TRBD1 (5 bases). CDR3 amino acids: CASCSGTESVQHF. The CDR3 region has the DNA TGTGCCAGCTGTAGCGGGACGGAGTCGGTCCAGCATTTT.